This TCR beta chain was identified in a study of response to subunit inactivated influenza vaccine. Germline loops: CDR1 SQVTM, CDR2 ANQGSEA. The CDR3 length is 12 residues. Trimming removed 2 bases from V and 5 bases from J, with 9 bases in between. TCRdb reprocessed the RT-PCR reads via MiXCR and lists one record per CDR3 protein. The sample has about 540,000 distinct CDR3 sequences, about 15% seen once. This receptor was taken from a man in his forties or fifties who received an inactivated influenza vaccine. The sequenced sample was PBMCs from blood, obtained approximately 13 days after vaccination. The gene calls are TRBV29-1 and TRBJ1-1; D is unresolved. The chain's CDR3 is CSVESVETEAFF. DNA of the CDR3: TGCAGCGTTGAATCGGTGGAAACTGAAGCTTTCTTT.